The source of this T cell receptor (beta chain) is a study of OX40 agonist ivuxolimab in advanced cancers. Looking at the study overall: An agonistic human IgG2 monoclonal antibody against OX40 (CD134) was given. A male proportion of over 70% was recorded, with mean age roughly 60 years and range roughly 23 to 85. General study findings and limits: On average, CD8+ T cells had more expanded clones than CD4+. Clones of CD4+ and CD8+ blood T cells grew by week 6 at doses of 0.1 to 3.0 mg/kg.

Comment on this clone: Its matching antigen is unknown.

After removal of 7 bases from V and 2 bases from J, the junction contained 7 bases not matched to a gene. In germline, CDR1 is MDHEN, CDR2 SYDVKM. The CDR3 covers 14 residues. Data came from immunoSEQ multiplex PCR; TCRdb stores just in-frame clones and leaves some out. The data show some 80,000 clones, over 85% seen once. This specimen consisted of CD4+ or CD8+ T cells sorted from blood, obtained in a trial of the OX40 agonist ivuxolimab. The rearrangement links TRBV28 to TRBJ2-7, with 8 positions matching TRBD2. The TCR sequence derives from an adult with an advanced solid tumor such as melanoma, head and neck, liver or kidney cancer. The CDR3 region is CASTPSGSTYEQYF. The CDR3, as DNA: TGTGCCAGCACCCCGAGCGGGAGCACCTACGAGCAGTACTTC.